This TCR beta chain was captured in a study of CD8+CD57+ T cells in acquired aplastic anemia. The template for TCR beta VDJ and CDR3 sequence profiling was genomic DNA. TCRdb independently ran MiXCR on the reads; one entry per CDR3 protein. The table records about 110,000 distinct CDR3 sequences, around 50% of them present only once. In germline, CDR1 is MNHEY, CDR2 SVGAGI. V lost 2 bases and J lost 1, with 5 bases in between. The CDR3 length is 13 residues. Sequencing was carried out using sorted CD4+, CD8+, or CD8+CD57+ T cells (not recorded which) from PBMCs. This receptor was identified in a human donor in good health, serving as a control. V and J are TRBV6-5 and TRBJ1-1; TRBD1 might be the D (5 bases). The CDR3 reads CASSYQGNTEAFF. CDR3 DNA sequence: TGTGCCAGCAGTTACCAGGGGAACACTGAAGCTTTCTTT.